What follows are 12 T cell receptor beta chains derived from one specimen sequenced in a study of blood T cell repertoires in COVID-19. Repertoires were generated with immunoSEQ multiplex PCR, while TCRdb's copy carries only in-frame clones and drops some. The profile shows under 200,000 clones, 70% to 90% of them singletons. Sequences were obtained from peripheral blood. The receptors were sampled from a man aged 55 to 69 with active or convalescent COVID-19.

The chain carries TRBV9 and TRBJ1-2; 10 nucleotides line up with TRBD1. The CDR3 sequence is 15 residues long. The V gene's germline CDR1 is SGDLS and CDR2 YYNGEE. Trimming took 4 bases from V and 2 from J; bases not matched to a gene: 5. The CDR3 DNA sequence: TGTGCCAGCAGCTTTGGGGGACAGGGGAACTATGGCTACACCTTC. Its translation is CASSFGGQGNYGYTF.

The CDR3 is CASSEPNYAEETQYF. CDR3 in DNA: TGTGCCAGCAGTGAACCTAATTATGCGGAGGAGACCCAGTACTTC. This chain connects TRBV6-1 to TRBJ2-5; unclear D gene. The CDR3 consists of 15 residues. With 2 bases removed from V and 5 bases from J, the gap between germline ends came to 15 bases. Germline loops: CDR1 MNHNS, CDR2 SASEGT.

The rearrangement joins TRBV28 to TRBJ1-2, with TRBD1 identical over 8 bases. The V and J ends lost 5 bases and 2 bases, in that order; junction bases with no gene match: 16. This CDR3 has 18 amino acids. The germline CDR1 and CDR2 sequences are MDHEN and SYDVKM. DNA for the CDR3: TGTGCCAGCAGTCTCATAGGGACCACAGGGGGGAGAAACTATGGCTACACCTTC. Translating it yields CASSLIGTTGGRNYGYTF.

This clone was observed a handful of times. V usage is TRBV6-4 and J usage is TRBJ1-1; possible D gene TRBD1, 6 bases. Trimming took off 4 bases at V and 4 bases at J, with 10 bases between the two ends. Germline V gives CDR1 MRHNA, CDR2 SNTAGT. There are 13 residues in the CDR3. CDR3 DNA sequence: TGTGCCAGCAGTGCCCAGGGGTCCACTGAAGCTTTCTTT. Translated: CASSAQGSTEAFF.

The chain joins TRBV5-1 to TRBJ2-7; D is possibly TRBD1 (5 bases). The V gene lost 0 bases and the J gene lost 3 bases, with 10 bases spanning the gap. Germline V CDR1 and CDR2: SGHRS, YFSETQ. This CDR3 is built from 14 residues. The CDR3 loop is CASSLGQRFYEQYF. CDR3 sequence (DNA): TGCGCCAGCAGCTTGGGACAGCGCTTCTACGAGCAGTACTTC.

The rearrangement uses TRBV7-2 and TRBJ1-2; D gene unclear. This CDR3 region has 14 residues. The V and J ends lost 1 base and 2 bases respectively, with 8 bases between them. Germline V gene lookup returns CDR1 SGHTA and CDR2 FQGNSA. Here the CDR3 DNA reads TGTGCCAGCAGCTTAGTCCGTCTAAACTATGGCTACACCTTC. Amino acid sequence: CASSLVRLNYGYTF.

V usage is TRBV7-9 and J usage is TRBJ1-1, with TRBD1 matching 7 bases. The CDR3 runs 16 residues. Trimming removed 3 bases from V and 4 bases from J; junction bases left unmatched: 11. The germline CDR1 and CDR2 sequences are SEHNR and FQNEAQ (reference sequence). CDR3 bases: TGTGCCAGCAGCTTGGGGACAGCGGGAGAGAGCACTGAAGCTTTCTTT. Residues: CASSLGTAGESTEAFF.

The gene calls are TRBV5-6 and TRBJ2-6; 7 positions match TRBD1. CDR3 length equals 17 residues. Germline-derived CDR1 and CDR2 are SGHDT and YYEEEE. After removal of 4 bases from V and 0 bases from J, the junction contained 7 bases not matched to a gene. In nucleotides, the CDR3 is TGTGCCAGCAGCCCCCAGGGGGAGAGCTCTGGGGCCAACGTCCTGACTTTC. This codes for CASSPQGESSGANVLTF.

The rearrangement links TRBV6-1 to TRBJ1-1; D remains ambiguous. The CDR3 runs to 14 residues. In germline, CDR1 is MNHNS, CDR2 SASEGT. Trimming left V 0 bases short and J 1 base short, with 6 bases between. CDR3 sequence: CASSEANRNTEAFF. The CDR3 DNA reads TGTGCCAGCAGTGAAGCGAACAGGAACACTGAAGCTTTCTTT.

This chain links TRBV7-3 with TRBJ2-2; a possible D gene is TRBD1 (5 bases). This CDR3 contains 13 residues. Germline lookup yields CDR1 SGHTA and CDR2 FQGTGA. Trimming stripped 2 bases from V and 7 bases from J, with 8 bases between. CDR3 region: CASSLLGRGELFF. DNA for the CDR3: TGTGCCAGCAGCTTATTGGGGCGCGGGGAGCTGTTTTTT. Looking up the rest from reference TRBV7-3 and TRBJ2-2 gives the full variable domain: GAGVSQTPSNKVTEKGKYVELRCDPISGHTALYWYRQSLGQGPEFLIYFQGTGAADDSGLPNDRFFAVRPEGSVSTLKIQRTERGDSAVYLCASSLLGRGELFFGEGSRLTVL.

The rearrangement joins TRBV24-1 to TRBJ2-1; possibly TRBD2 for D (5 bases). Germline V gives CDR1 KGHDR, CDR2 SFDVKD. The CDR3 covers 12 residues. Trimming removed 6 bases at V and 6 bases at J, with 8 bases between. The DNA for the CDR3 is TGTGCCACCAGTCGGGGAAGCAATGAGCAGTTCTTC. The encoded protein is CATSRGSNEQFF.

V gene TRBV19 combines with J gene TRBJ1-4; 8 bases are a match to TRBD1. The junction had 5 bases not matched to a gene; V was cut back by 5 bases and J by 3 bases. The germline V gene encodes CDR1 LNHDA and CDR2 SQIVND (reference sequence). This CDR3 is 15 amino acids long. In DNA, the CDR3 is TGTGCCAGTAGTGATGGACAGGGTGCTAATGAAAAACTGTTTTTT. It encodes CASSDGQGANEKLFF.